Below are 29 T cell receptor beta chains sequenced from a single sample in a study of tumor-infiltrating lymphocytes in primary liver carcinoma. Germline DNA was extracted too, while blood RNA derived from unsorted whole blood. TCR beta cDNA was prepared out of around 460 ng total RNA by means of a constant-region primer. ARM-PCR, slightly modified, supplied the TCR beta libraries through three nested multiplex PCR rounds. PCR rounds one and two used TRBV1-TRBV30 forward primers with a C-beta reverse primer for 9 to 10 cycles each. A single record per CDR3 protein comes from TCRdb applying MiXCR to the multiplex PCR reads. The sample contains fewer than 350,000 distinct CDR3 sequences, 50% to 70% of which appear only once. The specimen sequenced was peripheral blood. The receptors stem from a man aged 40-50 years with primary liver carcinoma and hepatitis B virus infection.

As concerns this clonotype: No conserved phenylalanine or tryptophan ends this CDR3, so it is likely a read error. This CDR3 is CASSLVGPNKPQHY. In nucleotides, the CDR3 is TGTGCCAGCAGCTTAGTAGGGCCCAATAAGCCCCAGCATTAT. J is TRBJ1-5 and V is TRBV11-2; no definite D call. The CDR3 is made up of 14 amino acids. Germline CDR1 reads SGHAT; CDR2 reads FQNNGV.

This rearrangement joins TRBV24-1 to TRBJ1-1; 8 bases agree with TRBD1. Germline-derived CDR1 and CDR2 are KGHDR and SFDVKD. The V segment lost 4 bases and the J segment 1 base; nucleotides outside the gene matches: 7. CDR3 length equals 16 residues. CDR3 amino acids: CATSDPDRVENTEAFF. CDR3 nucleotides: TGTGCCACCAGTGACCCGGACAGGGTGGAGAACACTGAAGCTTTCTTT.

This clonotype was observed a single time. V and J are TRBV6-2 or TRBV6-3 and TRBJ2-1; tentative D call: TRBD2 (6 bases). The germline V gene encodes CDR1 MNHEY and CDR2 SVGEGT. V was cut by 8 bases and J by 8 bases, with 13 bases left in between. The CDR3 sequence is 12 residues long. The CDR3 DNA is TGTGCCAGCGACCGGCGGGAATATGAGCAGTTCTTC. Protein product: CASDRREYEQFF.

Regarding this clonotype: The junction departs from the called germline gene at one end, perhaps through a read error. The rearrangement uses TRBV7-9 and TRBJ1-4; 7 nucleotides align to TRBD1. This CDR3 has 15 amino acids. The germline V gene has CDR1 SEHNR and CDR2 FQNEAQ (reference sequence). CDR3 nucleotide sequence: TGTGCCAACAGCGTTTCCGGGACAGTCAATGAAAAACTGTTTTTT. Residues: CANSVSGTVNEKLFF.

In the case of this clonotype: A read error may be the cause here, since a much bigger clone is one base away. The chain has TRBV4-1 and TRBJ2-2; D gene unclear. V lost 1 base and J lost 6, with 9 bases in between. The germline gives CDR1 MGHRA, CDR2 YSYEKL. This CDR3 region has 14 residues. The CDR3 loop reads CASSQASEPGELFF. The CDR3 DNA sequence: TGCGCCAGCAGCCAAGCCTCAGAACCCGGGGAGCTGTTTTTT.

This clonotype has only a few counts. A read error is possible here, since a much larger clone lies one base away. The V call is TRBV11-1, the J call TRBJ2-2, with 9 bases lining up with TRBD1. The CDR3 covers 17 residues. The germline V gene encodes CDR1 SGHAT and CDR2 FQDESV (reference sequence). Trimming at V came to 3 bases and at J to 5 bases, leaving 10 bases not matched to a gene. The CDR3 sequence is CASSFWSGQGNTGELFF. CDR3 nucleotides: TGTGCCAGCAGCTTCTGGTCGGGACAGGGTAATACCGGGGAGCTGTTTTTT.

The sample holds many counts of this clonotype. This chain links TRBV4-3 with TRBJ2-2; 8 bases are shared with TRBD1. CDR3 length: 18 amino acids. V dropped 0 bases and J dropped 2; count of bases not matched to a gene: 8. The germline V gene has CDR1 LGHNA and CDR2 YSLEER. The CDR3 DNA is TGCGCCAGCAGCCAAGAAGTCAGGGGGCGATTTAACACCGGGGAGCTGTTTTTT. It yields the protein CASSQEVRGRFNTGELFF.

Comments on this clonotype: This may be a read error: a much more frequent sequence differs by one nucleotide. This sequence joins TRBV6-2 or TRBV6-3 and TRBJ2-7; the D is unclear. This CDR3 spans 15 amino acids. Germline CDR1 is MNHEY and CDR2 is SVGEGT. The CDR3, as DNA: TGTGCCAGCAGTTACTCGAGGCTAGAGAACTACGAGCAGTGCTTC. It specifies CASSYSRLENYEQCF.

This clonotype has just a few counts. A much larger clone differs from this one at a single base, so this may be a read error. This sequence joins TRBV4-2 and TRBJ1-1; 7 nucleotides agree with TRBD1. This CDR3 spans 15 amino acids. CDR1 is LGHNA and CDR2 is YNFKEQ in the germline V gene. CDR3 DNA sequence: TGTACCAGCAGCCAAGCACCCGCAGGGGGCACTGAAGCTTTCTTT. Its protein product is CTSSQAPAGGTEAFF.

This clonotype turned up a few times. The rearrangement links TRBV12-3 or TRBV12-4 to TRBJ2-7; 9 bases fit TRBD2. The CDR3 spans 14 residues. The junction had 7 bases not matched to a gene; V was cut back by 7 bases and J by 3 bases. Here the CDR3 DNA reads TGTGCCAGCACCCTAGCGGGATGGGGCTACGAGCAGTACTTC. Translation gives CASTLAGWGYEQYF.

On this clonotype itself: A read error is possible here, since a much larger clone lies one base away. The chain joins TRBV4-3 to TRBJ1-5, with 8 positions matching TRBD1. CDR3 length equals 15 residues. Per the germline V gene, CDR1 is LGHNA and CDR2 is YSLEER. The CDR3 here is CASSPYDRGGQPKHF. CDR3 coding DNA: TGCGCCAGCAGCCCCTACGACAGGGGCGGGCAGCCCAAGCATTTT.

Notes on this clonotype: A read error may produce the germline difference seen at one junction end. This chain links TRBV29-1 with TRBJ1-5; 9 nucleotides line up with TRBD1. CDR1 is SQVTM, CDR2 ANQGSEA, per germline. The CDR3 covers 14 residues. The CDR3 nucleotides are TGTAGCATTGGGGGACAGGGAAGCAATCAGCCCCAGCATTTT. Amino acid sequence: CSIGGQGSNQPQHF.

In regard to this clonotype: A much larger clonotype is one base distant, so this may be a read error. This CDR3 reads CSVDSAHAYGYTF. DNA for the CDR3: TGCAGCGTTGACTCAGCGCATGCCTATGGCTACACCTTC. The rearrangement joins TRBV29-1 to TRBJ1-2, with D unclear. Germline-derived CDR1 and CDR2 are SQVTM and ANQGSEA. The V gene lost 3 bases and the J gene lost 4 bases, with 12 bases spanning the gap. The length of the CDR3 is 13 residues.

This chain joins TRBV18 and TRBJ1-6; D not resolved. Trimming left V 1 base short and J 8 bases short, with 9 bases between. The CDR3 spans 14 residues. Germline V gene sequence: CDR1 KGHSH, CDR2 LQKENI. The CDR3 DNA sequence: TGTGCCAGCTCACCACGGCAGGATGATTCACCCCTCCACTTT. Translated, it gives CASSPRQDDSPLHF.

The chain recombines TRBV5-4 with TRBJ2-2; TRBD2 agrees at 10 bases. Germline CDR1 SGHNT, CDR2 YYREEE (reference sequence). Losses at the gene ends were 2 bases for V and 3 bases for J; bases not matched to a gene: 7. This CDR3 contains 17 residues. The CDR3 DNA is TGTGCCAGCAGCTTAGGCCCAGCGGGAGGGGACACCGGGGAGCTGTTTTTT. Amino acids: CASSLGPAGGDTGELFF.

Note on this clonotype: The junction differs from germline at one of its ends, possibly a read error. This chain uses TRBV28 with TRBJ1-3; tentatively, D is TRBD1 (5 bases). The CDR3 is made up of 15 amino acids. Germline CDR1 and CDR2: MDHEN and SYDVKM. The CDR3 protein is CASKFKGLGGNTIYF. In nucleotides, the CDR3 is TGTGCTAGCAAATTTAAGGGGCTGGGTGGAAACACCATATATTTT.

Worth noting for this clonotype: It may be a read error: a sequence one base away is much more abundant. This chain connects TRBV12-3 or TRBV12-4 to TRBJ2-5; 8 bases align to TRBD2. This CDR3 spans 13 amino acids. CDR3 sequence (DNA): TGTGCCAGCCTGACTAGCGTGGGGGGGACCCGGTACTTC. This encodes CASLTSVGGTRYF.

This clonotype was recorded at least ten times. The rearrangement joins TRBV4-2 to TRBJ2-7; no firm D call. The ends were cut back, 1 base at V and 1 base at J, with 11 bases in the middle. The CDR3 totals 15 residues. From germline, CDR1 is LGHNA and CDR2 YNFKEQ. Written as DNA, the CDR3 is TGTGCCAGCAGCCAAGCATGGCGCGGATCCTACGAGCAGTACTTC. Its translation: CASSQAWRGSYEQYF.

This clonotype was found a few times. CDR3 bases: TGCGCCAGTTCTAGCGGGAGGGGGAATGAGCAGTTCTTC. It codes for CASSSGRGNEQFF. The chain joins TRBV5-1 to TRBJ2-1; 12 nucleotides line up with TRBD2. The J segment lost 7 bases and the V segment lost 8 bases, leaving 4 bases of the junction unmatched. From germline, CDR1 is SGHRS and CDR2 YFSETQ. This CDR3 region has 13 residues.

The chain links TRBV12-3 or TRBV12-4 to TRBJ2-6; D not certain. This CDR3 region has 14 residues. Trimming removed 9 bases at V and 4 bases at J, with 13 bases between. The DNA for the CDR3 is TGTGCCAGTAGTGATAGTGCCGGGGCCAACGTCCTGACTTTC. Protein: CASSDSAGANVLTF.

This clonotype occurred a few times. The chain combines TRBV28 with TRBJ2-5; tentative D call: TRBD1 (5 bases). The ends were cut back, 3 bases at V and 5 bases at J, with 13 bases in the middle. The length of the CDR3 is 14 residues. Germline V gives CDR1 MDHEN, CDR2 SYDVKM. In DNA form, the CDR3 reads TGTGCCAGCAGTTTTGCAGGGATTGTGGAGACCCAGTACTTC. It translates to CASSFAGIVETQYF.

This clonotype showed up just a few times. CDR3 protein: CAWSSAGGQFF. The CDR3, as DNA: TGTGCCTGGAGTTCCGCCGGAGGACAGTTCTTC. The chain is built from TRBV30 and TRBJ2-1, with D possibly matching TRBD2 (5 bases). V was trimmed by 2 bases and J by 13 bases, leaving 12 bases between them. There are 11 residues in the CDR3. Germline V gene lookup returns CDR1 GTSNPN and CDR2 SVGIG (reference sequence).

Regarding this clonotype: Sequence at one end of the junction differs from germline and may be a read error. The chain has TRBV4-3 and TRBJ1-2; D not certain. The CDR3 has 14 amino acids. CDR1 and CDR2 from the germline V gene are LGHNA and YSLEER. This CDR3 reads CASSHATAGYGHTF. The CDR3 DNA reads TGCGCCAGCAGCCATGCCACAGCTGGCTATGGCCACACCTTC.

Regarding this clonotype: The junction and the germline gene differ at one end; a read error may be behind it. The rearrangement links TRBV12-3 or TRBV12-4 to TRBJ2-7, with 7 bases lining up with TRBD2. The CDR3 has 17 amino acids. The CDR3 nucleotides are TGTACCAGCAGTTTACGGCTAGCGGAGACCCACTCATACGAGCAGTACTTC. It yields the protein CTSSLRLAETHSYEQYF.

Worth noting for this clonotype: This is likely a read error, given that the CDR3 carries no conserved phenylalanine or tryptophan at its end. The chain is built from TRBV10-3 and TRBJ2-2; D not certain. CDR1 is ENHRY, CDR2 SYGVKD, per germline. CDR3 length: 11 amino acids. Here the CDR3 reads CAIGESRELFI. As DNA, the CDR3 is TGTGCCATCGGTGAGTCCCGGGAGCTGTTTATT.

About this clonotype: The junction departs from germline at one end; a sequencing error may be responsible. This rearrangement joins TRBV29-1 to TRBJ2-7; a possible D gene is TRBD1 (6 bases). This CDR3 spans 14 amino acids. Germline CDR1 is SQVTM and CDR2 is ANQGSEA. CDR3 in amino acids: CSVGLGQLFYEQYF. The CDR3 DNA is TGCAGCGTTGGATTAGGACAGCTCTTCTACGAACAGTACTTC.

On this clonotype: One base away lies a much larger clone, so this may be a sequencing read error. The chain uses TRBV10-2 and TRBJ2-1; D remains unclear. Trimming removed 2 bases at V and 3 bases at J, with 11 bases between. From germline, CDR1 is WSHSY and CDR2 SAAADI. The CDR3 contains 15 residues. The CDR3 bases are TGCGCCAGCAGTGAGACGGCTGCCTTCTACAATGAGCAGTTCTTC. Protein: CASSETAAFYNEQFF.

This clonotype appeared a few times. DNA for the CDR3: TGTGCCAGCAGCTATTCAGCGGGAAAGCAAGAGACCCAGTACTTC. As protein: CASSYSAGKQETQYF. The rearrangement links TRBV28 to TRBJ2-5; the match to TRBD2 covers 7 bases. Germline V CDR1 and CDR2: MDHEN, SYDVKM. CDR3 size: 15 residues. J gave up 2 bases and V 6 bases, and 9 bases lay outside the gene matches. Full variable domain (missing parts from reference TRBV28 and TRBJ2-5): DVKVTQSSRYLVKRTGEKVFLECVQDMDHENMFWYRQDPGLGLRLIYFSYDVKMKEKGDIPEGYSVSREKKERFSLILESASTNQTSMYLCASSYSAGKQETQYFGPGTRLLVL.

In regard to this clonotype: No DNA is shown, since the ends of the CDR3 on it are uncertain; the CDR3 is the one TCRdb lists. The chain combines TRBV21-1 with TRBJ2-6; TRBD1, as called in the table, went unchecked against the DNA. TRBV21-1 is noted as a pseudogene. Ends included, the CDR3 has 17 residues. The CDR3 reads CASSKRQVGSGANVLTF.